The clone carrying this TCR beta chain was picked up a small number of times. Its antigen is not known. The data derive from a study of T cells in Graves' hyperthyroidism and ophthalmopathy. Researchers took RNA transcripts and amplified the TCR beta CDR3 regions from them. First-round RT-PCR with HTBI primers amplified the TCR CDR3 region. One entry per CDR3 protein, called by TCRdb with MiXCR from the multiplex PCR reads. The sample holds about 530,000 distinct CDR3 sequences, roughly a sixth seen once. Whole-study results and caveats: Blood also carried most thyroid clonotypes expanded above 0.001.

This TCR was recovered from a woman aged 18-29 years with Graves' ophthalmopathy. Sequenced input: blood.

The CDR3 nucleotides are TGTGCCAGCAGCCAAGAAGAGGGCCCCGGGGAGCTGTTTTTT. Its translation: CASSQEEGPGELFF. The genes are TRBV3-1 and TRBJ2-2, with a tentative D call TRBD2 (5 bases). Germline CDR1 and CDR2: LGHDT and YNNKEL (reference sequence). V was cut by 0 bases and J by 6 bases, with 8 bases left in between. The length of the CDR3 is 14 residues.